This passage covers 8 T cell receptor beta chains from one sample sequenced in a study of T cells expressing NK-cell markers. With the 5' RACE reads reprocessed, TCRdb shows one record per CDR3 protein and no DNA. The clone table shows about 460,000 distinct CDR3 sequences, with the ten largest holding more than 1.4%. Sequencing used blood T cells: a sorted CD56 or NKG2C T cell subset, CD4+ or CD8+ T cells, or bulk PBMC T cells (not recorded which). All receptors derive from a woman aged 45-65 years in good health.

The CDR3 sequence is CASTTWKGDTQYF. The rearrangement links TRBV19 to TRBJ2-3; TCRdb calls TRBD2, which cannot be checked without DNA. Germline V gene sequence: CDR1 LNHDA, CDR2 SQIVND (reference sequence). The CDR3 has 13 amino acids.

This chain links TRBV20-1 with TRBJ2-3; TCRdb indicates TRBD2, and absent DNA this call remains unverified. Germline lookup yields CDR1 DFQATT and CDR2 SNEGSKA (reference sequence). The CDR3 totals 17 residues. The CDR3 protein is CSANTGTSGLRGDTQYF.

The chain employs TRBV6-6 and TRBJ1-1; TCRdb's D call of TRBD1 is untestable without DNA. CDR1 is MNHNY, CDR2 SVGAGI, per germline (reference sequence). The CDR3 sequence is 13 residues long. CDR3 region: CASSTDRNRAAFF.

The V gene is TRBV20-1, the J gene TRBJ2-7. Germline V gene lookup returns CDR1 DFQATT and CDR2 SNEGSKA (reference sequence). CDR3 size: 11 residues. This chain's CDR3 is CSARGQSEQYF.

The V and J genes are TRBV15 and TRBJ2-7; TCRdb's assignment of TRBD1 cannot be checked, as there is no DNA. This CDR3 contains 14 residues. The germline V gene encodes CDR1 LNHNV and CDR2 YYDKDF (reference sequence). CDR3 loop: CATSPDSPSYEQYF.

This chain connects TRBV5-1 to TRBJ2-3. The CDR3 contains 14 residues. Per the germline V gene, CDR1 is SGHRS and CDR2 is YFSETQ. The CDR3 is CASSDSLDTDTQYF.

The J gene is TRBJ2-7, the V gene TRBV11-2; TCRdb reports TRBD1, a call that lacks DNA to check it against. CDR3 length: 14 residues. Germline V CDR1 and CDR2: SGHAT, FQNNGV. This CDR3 is CASSLGGQDSEQYF.

The J gene is TRBJ2-1, the V gene TRBV6-5. From germline, CDR1 is MNHEY and CDR2 SVGAGI. There are 13 residues in the CDR3. CDR3 protein: CASSYSRENEQFF.